These 11 T cell receptor beta chains were all obtained from the same sample, sequenced in a study of Tregs in tolerant kidney transplant recipients (dated by TCRdb to about 2019). These TCRs' antigens remain unknown. Libraries were constructed by the immunoSEQ multiplex PCR assay. In its TCRdb copy, this immuneACCESS table keeps in-frame sequences only and misses some clones. Where compared with another copy, unresolved V genes explain less than half of these, and the others have no known cause. This sample comprises roughly 40,000 clones, nearly 97% of them detected only once. Approximately 0.41% of the sample goes to the ten largest clones. The source material was Tregs from blood cultured with allogeneic cells. These receptors were taken from a human donor in good health.

The rearrangement links TRBV2 to TRBJ1-4; tentatively, D is TRBD1 (6 bases). CDR1 and CDR2 (germline): SNHLY, FYNNEI. V lost 7 bases to trimming and J lost 0 bases, with 15 bases between them. The CDR3 consists of 16 residues. CDR3 protein: CASTPTWTATNEKLFF. CDR3 nucleotide sequence: TGTGCCAGCACCCCGACCTGGACAGCAACTAATGAAAAACTGTTTTTT. Filled out from reference TRBV2 and TRBJ1-4, the complete variable domain reads EPEVTQTPSHQVTQMGQEVILRCVPISNHLYFYWYRQILGQKVEFLVSFYNNEISEKSEIFDDQFSVERPDGSNFTLKIRSTKLEDSAMYFCASTPTWTATNEKLFFGSGTQLSVL.

The V call is TRBV5-5, the J call TRBJ2-3, with 7 bases matching TRBD2. Losses at the gene ends were 1 base for V and 4 bases for J; bases not matched to a gene: 12. The CDR3 is 17 residues long. Germline assignment: CDR1 SGHKS and CDR2 YYEKEE (reference sequence). The CDR3 region is CASSLLTGTRGADTQYF. The CDR3 DNA reads TGTGCCAGCAGCTTGCTTACCGGGACTCGGGGGGCAGATACGCAGTATTTT.

The chain carries TRBV29-1 and TRBJ2-3, with unresolved D. This CDR3 contains 14 residues. Deletions cut 4 bases from V and 0 bases from J, with 11 bases between. The germline gives CDR1 SQVTM, CDR2 ANQGSEA. The CDR3 nucleotides are TGCAGCGTTGGTCCCCCTGGGAGCACAGATACGCAGTATTTT. Protein product: CSVGPPGSTDTQYF.

The rearrangement joins TRBV11-2 to TRBJ1-3, with D unclear. V gave up 1 base and J gave up 7 bases, with 8 bases separating them. CDR1 and CDR2 (germline): SGHAT, FQNNGV. The CDR3 extends over 13 amino acids. The CDR3 DNA is TGTGCCAGCAGCTTAGGAGGGTCCAACACCATATATTTT. This encodes CASSLGGSNTIYF.

The chain recombines TRBV14 with TRBJ1-2; tentatively, D is TRBD1 (5 bases). CDR1 and CDR2 from the germline V gene are SGHDN and FVKESK. Trimming removed 4 bases at V and 3 bases at J, with 15 bases between. The CDR3 runs 15 residues. DNA of the CDR3: TGTGCCAGCAGCCGCGGGGACGGATTATACTATGGCTACACCTTC. Translation gives CASSRGDGLYYGYTF. The full variable domain, its missing parts supplied by reference TRBV14 and TRBJ1-2, is EAGVTQFPSHSVIEKGQTVTLRCDPISGHDNLYWYRRVMGKEIKFLLHFVKESKQDESGMPNNRFLAERTGGTYSTLKVQPAELEDSGVYFCASSRGDGLYYGYTFGSGTRLTVV.

V is TRBV19 and J is TRBJ2-5, with 7 bases that match TRBD2. This CDR3 spans 15 amino acids. After removal of 7 bases from V and 4 bases from J, the junction contained 12 bases not matched to a gene. Germline CDR1 and CDR2: LNHDA and SQIVND (reference sequence). The CDR3 sequence: CASTARFGRRETQYF. CDR3 bases: TGTGCCAGTACGGCGCGTTTCGGGAGGAGAGAGACCCAGTACTTC. The full variable domain, its missing parts supplied by reference TRBV19 and TRBJ2-5, is DGGITQSPKYLFRKEGQNVTLSCEQNLNHDAMYWYRQDPGQGLRLIYYSQIVNDFQKGDIAEGYSVSREKKESFPLTVTSAQKNPTAFYLCASTARFGRRETQYFGPGTRLLVL.

V gene TRBV2 combines with J gene TRBJ2-2; 10 nucleotides align to TRBD1. Losses at the gene ends were 5 bases for V and 6 bases for J; bases not matched to a gene: 9. Germline CDR1 SNHLY, CDR2 FYNNEI. The CDR3 runs 16 residues. CDR3 region: CASSPPGQGMAGELFF. The CDR3 nucleotides are TGTGCCAGCAGTCCCCCGGGACAGGGGATGGCCGGGGAGCTGTTTTTT.

The CDR3 protein is CASSPLSRDSPLHF. The CDR3 nucleotides read TGTGCCAGCTCACCATTGAGCAGGGACTCACCCCTCCACTTT. This chain links TRBV18 with TRBJ1-6, with D perhaps matching TRBD1 (5 bases). Germline values: CDR1 KGHSH, CDR2 LQKENI. V lost 2 bases, J lost 10 bases, and 12 bases lay in between. This CDR3 contains 14 residues.

The chain has TRBV4-2 and TRBJ2-1; no firm D call. The CDR3 contains 15 residues. The germline gives CDR1 LGHNA, CDR2 YNFKEQ. Trimming shortened V by 0 bases and J by 4 bases, and 10 bases separated the two germline ends. The chain's CDR3 is CASSQDLRVYNEQFF. In DNA, the CDR3 is TGTGCCAGCAGCCAAGACCTGAGAGTTTACAATGAGCAGTTCTTC.

The chain uses TRBV5-1 and TRBJ2-3; 10 bases map to TRBD2. From germline, CDR1 is SGHRS and CDR2 YFSETQ. V trimming: 4 bases; J trimming: 1 base; junction bases outside the gene matches: 15. CDR3 length: 19 residues. The CDR3 is CASSISSGSSFLGTDTQYF. The CDR3 region has the DNA TGCGCCAGCAGCATATCTAGCGGGAGCTCCTTTTTGGGCACAGATACGCAGTATTTT.

J is TRBJ2-5 and V is TRBV11-2; D not resolved. The V and J ends lost 1 base and 1 base respectively, with 13 bases between them. The CDR3 totals 16 residues. Germline V gene data show CDR1 as SGHAT and CDR2 as FQNNGV. CDR3 residues: CASSLVVYGTQETQYF. CDR3 bases: TGTGCCAGCAGCTTAGTTGTTTACGGCACCCAAGAGACCCAGTACTTC.